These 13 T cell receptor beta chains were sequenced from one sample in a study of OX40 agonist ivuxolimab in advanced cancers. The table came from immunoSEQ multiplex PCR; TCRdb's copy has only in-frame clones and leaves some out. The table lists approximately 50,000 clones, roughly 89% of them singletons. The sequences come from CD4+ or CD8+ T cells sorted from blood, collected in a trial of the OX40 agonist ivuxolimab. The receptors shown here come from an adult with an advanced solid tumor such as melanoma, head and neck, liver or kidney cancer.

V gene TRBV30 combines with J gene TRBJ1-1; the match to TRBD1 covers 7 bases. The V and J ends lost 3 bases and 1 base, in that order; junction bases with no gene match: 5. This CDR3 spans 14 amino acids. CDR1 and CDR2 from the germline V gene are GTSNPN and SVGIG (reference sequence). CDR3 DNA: TGTGCCTGGAGGGGAGACAGGGCGAACACTGAAGCTTTCTTT. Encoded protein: CAWRGDRANTEAFF.

The CDR3 is CASSWNNSPLHF. The CDR3 coding sequence is TGTGCCAGCAGCTGGAATAATTCACCCCTCCACTTT. The chain couples TRBV7-2 to TRBJ1-6; D call uncertain. The ends were cut back, 4 bases at V and 5 bases at J, with 3 bases in the middle. CDR1 is SGHTA and CDR2 is FQGNSA in the germline V gene. This CDR3 has 12 amino acids.

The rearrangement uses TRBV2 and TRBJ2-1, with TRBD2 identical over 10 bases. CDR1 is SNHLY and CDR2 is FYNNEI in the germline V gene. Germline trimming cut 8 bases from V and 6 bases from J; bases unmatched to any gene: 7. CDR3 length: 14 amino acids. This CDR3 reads CASREASGSNEQFF. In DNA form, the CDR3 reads TGTGCCAGCCGGGAAGCTAGCGGGAGCAATGAGCAGTTCTTC.

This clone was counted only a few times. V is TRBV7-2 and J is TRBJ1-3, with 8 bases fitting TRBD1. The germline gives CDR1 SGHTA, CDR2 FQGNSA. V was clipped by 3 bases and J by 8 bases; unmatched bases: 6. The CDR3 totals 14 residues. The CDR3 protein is CASSFGQGWYTIYF. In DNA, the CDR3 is TGTGCCAGCAGCTTCGGACAGGGCTGGTACACCATATATTTT. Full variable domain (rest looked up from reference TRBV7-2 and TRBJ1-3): GAGVSQSPSNKVTEKGKDVELRCDPISGHTALYWYRQSLGQGLEFLIYFQGNSAPDKSGLPSDRFSAERTGGSVSTLTIQRTQQEDSAVYLCASSFGQGWYTIYFGEGSWLTVV.

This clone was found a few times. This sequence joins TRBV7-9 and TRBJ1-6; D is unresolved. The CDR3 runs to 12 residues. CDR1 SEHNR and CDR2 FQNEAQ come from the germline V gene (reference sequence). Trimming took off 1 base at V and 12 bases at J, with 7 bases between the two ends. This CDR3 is CASSLEAGPLHF. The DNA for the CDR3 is TGTGCCAGCAGCTTAGAGGCGGGACCCCTCCACTTT.

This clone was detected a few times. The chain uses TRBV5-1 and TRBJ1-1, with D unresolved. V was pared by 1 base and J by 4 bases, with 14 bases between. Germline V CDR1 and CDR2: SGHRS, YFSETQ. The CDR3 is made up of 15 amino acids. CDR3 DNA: TGCGCCAGCAGCTTGACCGGGATGGGGTCCACTGAAGCTTTCTTT. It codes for CASSLTGMGSTEAFF.

This CDR3 reads CASTGEGQGNYGYTF. The CDR3 DNA reads as TGTGCCAGCACGGGAGAGGGACAGGGCAACTATGGCTACACCTTC. The chain carries TRBV6-1 and TRBJ1-2; 9 bases agree with TRBD1. The junction had 8 bases not matched to a gene; V was cut back by 7 bases and J by 2 bases. CDR3 length equals 15 residues. CDR1 is MNHNS and CDR2 is SASEGT in the germline V gene.

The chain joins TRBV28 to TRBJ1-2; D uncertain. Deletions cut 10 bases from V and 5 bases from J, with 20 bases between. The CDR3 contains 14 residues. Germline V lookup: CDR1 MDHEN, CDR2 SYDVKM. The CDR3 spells CATSSEGKGYGYTF. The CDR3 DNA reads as TGTGCCACCTCCTCGGAGGGAAAAGGATATGGCTACACCTTC.

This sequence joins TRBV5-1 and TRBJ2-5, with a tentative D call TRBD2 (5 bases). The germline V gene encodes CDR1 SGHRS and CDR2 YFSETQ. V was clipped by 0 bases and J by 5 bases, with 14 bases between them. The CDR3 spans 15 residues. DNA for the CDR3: TGCGCCAGCAGCTTGGCCGTGGCGGGCGGGGAGACCCAGTACTTC. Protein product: CASSLAVAGGETQYF.

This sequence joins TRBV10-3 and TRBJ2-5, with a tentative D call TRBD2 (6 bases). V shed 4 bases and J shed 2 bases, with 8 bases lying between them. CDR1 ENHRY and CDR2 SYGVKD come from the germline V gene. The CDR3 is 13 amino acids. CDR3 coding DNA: TGTGCCATCAGTGGGGACTTTCAAGAGACCCAGTACTTC. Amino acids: CAISGDFQETQYF.

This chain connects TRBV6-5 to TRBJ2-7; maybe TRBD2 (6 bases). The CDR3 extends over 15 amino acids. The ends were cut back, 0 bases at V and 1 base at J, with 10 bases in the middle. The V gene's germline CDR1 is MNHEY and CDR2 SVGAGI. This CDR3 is CASSYSEAGSYEQYF. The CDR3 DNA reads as TGTGCCAGCAGTTACTCAGAGGCGGGGTCCTACGAGCAGTACTTC.

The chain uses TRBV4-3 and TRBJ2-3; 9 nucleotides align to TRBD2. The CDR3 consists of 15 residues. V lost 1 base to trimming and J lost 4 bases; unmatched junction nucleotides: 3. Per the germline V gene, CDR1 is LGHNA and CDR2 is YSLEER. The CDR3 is CASSQVLAGADTQYF. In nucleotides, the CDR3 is TGCGCCAGCAGCCAAGTATTAGCGGGGGCAGATACGCAGTATTTT.

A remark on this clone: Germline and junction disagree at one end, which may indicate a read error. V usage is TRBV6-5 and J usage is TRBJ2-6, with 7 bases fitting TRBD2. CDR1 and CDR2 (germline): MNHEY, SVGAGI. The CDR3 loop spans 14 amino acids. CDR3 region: CASGVESGANVPTF. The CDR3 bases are TGTGCCAGCGGGGTTGAGAGCGGGGCCAACGTCCCGACTTTC.